This T cell receptor beta chain was captured in a study of regulatory T cells in long-lasting Graves disease. Germline lookup yields CDR1 LNHDA and CDR2 SQIVND (reference sequence). The length of the CDR3 is 17 residues. V shed 5 bases and J shed 0 bases, with 16 bases lying between them. Time point indicated: newly diagnosed GD, antithyroid drugs for less than 3 months. RNA from PBMCs was the source of the TCR library. Construction of the TCR beta libraries employed iRepertoire HTBI primers in conjunction with Arm-PCR of CDR3 regions. TCRdb processed the multiplex PCR reads anew with MiXCR; each CDR3 protein has one entry. This sample has 500,000 to 700,000 distinct CDR3 sequences, with roughly 15% found just once. The sample was also reused in another study, on T cells in Graves' hyperthyroidism and ophthalmopathy.

The TCR comes from a young woman with Graves disease. The specimen comprised peripheral blood mononuclear cells (PBMCs), sampled at new diagnosis, from a patient treated with antithyroid drugs. The chain combines TRBV19 with TRBJ2-2; weak D call: TRBD1 (5 bases). CDR3 loop: CASSPPGKGANTGELFF. CDR3 coding DNA: TGTGCCAGTAGTCCCCCGGGTAAAGGGGCGAACACCGGGGAGCTGTTTTTT.